Following are 14 T cell receptor beta chains from one sample sequenced in a study of response to subunit inactivated influenza vaccine. TCRdb ran MiXCR on the RT-PCR reads and lists one entry per CDR3 protein. The sample includes hundreds of thousands of distinct CDR3 sequences, approximately 15% of them seen just once. Source: CD4+ T cells sorted from PBMCs, taken 23 to 25 months after vaccination. The receptors stem from a man aged 50-75 years who received an inactivated influenza vaccine.

This clonotype was observed at least ten times. The CDR3 loop reads CASTHRALSTGELFF. The CDR3 DNA follows: TGTGCCAGCACCCACAGGGCTTTGTCCACCGGGGAGCTGTTTTTT. This chain uses TRBV2 with TRBJ2-2, with a tentative D call TRBD1 (6 bases). The V end lost 7 bases, the J end lost 4 bases, and 16 bases lay between the germline ends. Germline V gene sequence: CDR1 SNHLY, CDR2 FYNNEI. The CDR3 length is 15 residues.

V gene TRBV20-1 combines with J gene TRBJ1-6; D not certain. The CDR3 extends over 14 amino acids. Germline CDR1 and CDR2: DFQATT and SNEGSKA (reference sequence). V dropped 2 bases and J dropped 0 bases, with 5 bases sitting between them. CDR3 in DNA: TGCAGTGCTAGAAGTCGCTCCTATAATTCACCCCTCCACTTT. This codes for CSARSRSYNSPLHF.

This chain joins TRBV20-1 and TRBJ2-7, with D unresolved. The germline V and J ends were trimmed by 6 bases and 3 bases, with 15 bases remaining between them. Looked up from germline, CDR1 is DFQATT and CDR2 is SNEGSKA (reference sequence). The CDR3 is made up of 13 amino acids. In DNA form, the CDR3 reads TGCAGTGCGACCGGGCCCAACCTCTACGAGCAGTACTTC. Translated: CSATGPNLYEQYF.

The chain recombines TRBV5-1 with TRBJ2-3; D perhaps matches TRBD1 (6 bases). The V and J ends lost 3 bases and 4 bases respectively, with 12 bases between them. From germline, CDR1 is SGHRS and CDR2 YFSETQ. CDR3 length: 14 residues. The CDR3 DNA sequence: TGCGCCAGCAGCTCGAACCGACAGGCAGATACGCAGTATTTT. Translated, it gives CASSSNRQADTQYF.

J is TRBJ2-3 and V is TRBV20-1; perhaps TRBD1 as D (6 bases). Per the germline V gene, CDR1 is DFQATT and CDR2 is SNEGSKA (reference sequence). There are 13 residues in the CDR3. Trimming took 8 bases from V and 2 from J, leaving 14 bases between them. The DNA of the CDR3 is TGCAGTACTTCGACAGGCTTCACAGATACGCAGTATTTT. Its translation is CSTSTGFTDTQYF.

At least ten counts were recorded for this clonotype. The V gene is TRBV5-1, the J gene TRBJ2-3; D remains unclear. CDR1 is SGHRS, CDR2 YFSETQ, per germline. This CDR3 has 13 residues. Trimming shortened V by 1 base and J by 2 bases, and 5 bases separated the two germline ends. The CDR3 region has the DNA TGCGCCAGCAGCTTGTTGCTCACAGATACGCAGTATTTT. This codes for CASSLLLTDTQYF. Based on the CDR3 plus reference TRBV5-1 and TRBJ2-3, the full variable domain is KAGVTQTPRYLIKTRGQQVTLSCSPISGHRSVSWYQQTPGQGLQFLFEYFSETQRNKGNFPGRFSGRQFSNSRSEMNVSTLELGDSALYLCASSLLLTDTQYFGPGTRLTVL.

In this sample, this clonotype turned up a few times. This chain links TRBV12-3 or TRBV12-4 with TRBJ2-7; D not certain. Trimming pared 0 bases from V and 3 bases from J, leaving 9 bases between. The CDR3 contains 14 residues. This CDR3 reads CASSLARQNYEQYF. In DNA, the CDR3 is TGTGCCAGCAGTTTAGCGAGGCAGAACTACGAGCAGTACTTC.

The chain links TRBV6-2 or TRBV6-3 to TRBJ2-2, with TRBD1 as a possible D gene (5 bases). Trimming pared 3 bases from V and 4 bases from J, leaving 6 bases between. CDR1 and CDR2 from the germline V gene are MNHEY and SVGEGT. This CDR3 region has 13 residues. CDR3 amino acids: CASSYGATGELFF. CDR3 nucleotide sequence: TGTGCCAGCAGTTATGGGGCCACCGGGGAGCTGTTTTTT.

The rearrangement uses TRBV12-3 or TRBV12-4 and TRBJ2-1; tentatively, D is TRBD2 (6 bases). This CDR3 has 14 amino acids. V was clipped by 8 bases and J by 7 bases, with 18 bases between them. CDR3 loop: CASAIAVGLNEQFF. The CDR3 coding sequence is TGTGCCAGCGCCATAGCGGTAGGGTTAAATGAGCAGTTCTTC.

The sample holds many counts of this clonotype. Here the CDR3 reads CASSLYPSTIYF. The CDR3 nucleotides are TGTGCCAGCAGCTTGTATCCCAGCACCATATATTTT. The V gene is TRBV7-2, the J gene TRBJ1-3; D gene ambiguous. Trimming shortened V by 3 bases and J by 9 bases, and 9 bases separated the two germline ends. The CDR3 has 12 amino acids. From germline, CDR1 is SGHTA and CDR2 FQGNSA.

This chain joins TRBV18 and TRBJ1-1; 7 nucleotides align to TRBD1. Germline trimming cut 5 bases from V and 10 bases from J; bases unmatched to any gene: 10. The CDR3 is made up of 13 amino acids. The germline V gene has CDR1 KGHSH and CDR2 LQKENI. The CDR3 loop is CASSSLGQVGAFF. The CDR3 region has the DNA TGTGCCAGCTCATCACTAGGACAGGTAGGAGCTTTCTTT.

This clonotype was counted between two and nine times. The chain links TRBV7-9 to TRBJ2-5; 8 bases line up with TRBD2. CDR3 length: 16 residues. Germline V gene data show CDR1 as SEHNR and CDR2 as FQNEAQ (reference sequence). Trimming removed 0 bases from V and 2 bases from J; junction bases left unmatched: 5. CDR3 amino acids: CASSLAGLGLQETQYF. The CDR3 DNA follows: TGTGCCAGCAGCTTAGCGGGACTAGGACTTCAAGAGACCCAGTACTTC.

This chain links TRBV19 with TRBJ2-7; D may be TRBD1 or TRBD2 (5 bases each). Germline CDR1 LNHDA, CDR2 SQIVND (reference sequence). The V gene lost 3 bases and the J gene lost 0 bases, with 15 bases spanning the gap. CDR3 length: 16 residues. The CDR3 DNA is TGTGCCAGTAGTATTTCGGGGACGTCCGGCTCCTACGAGCAGTACTTC. Translation gives CASSISGTSGSYEQYF.

This clonotype was recorded a few times. The chain combines TRBV7-2 with TRBJ1-1; D possibly corresponds to TRBD1 (5 bases). Germline V lookup: CDR1 SGHTA, CDR2 FQGNSA. Deletions cut 1 base from V and 4 bases from J, with 13 bases between. The CDR3 runs to 15 residues. CDR3 bases: TGTGCCAGCAGCTTAGTAGCAGGGCTGAGCACTGAAGCTTTCTTT. Translation gives CASSLVAGLSTEAFF.